Listed below are T cell receptor beta chains from one sample, sequenced in a study of blood T cell repertoires in COVID-19. TCRdb keeps only in-frame clones here, not all; method: immunoSEQ multiplex PCR. In the table there are tens of thousands of clones, around three quarters of which are singletons. The sequencing input was peripheral blood. The receptors were sampled from a human donor in a cohort sampled during active COVID-19. Each CDR3 is given with its conserved first and last residue. Each record gives: J gene, clone size, V gene, D gene, CDR3 protein, CDR3 DNA. A D gene is named only where the DNA matches it firmly. Only some rows state a clone size, as once, few, many or a class for expanded clones.

>TRBJ2-7|.|TRBV3-1/TRBV3-2|TRBD2
CASSQEVLAGVYEQYF
TGTGCCAGCAGCCAGGAAGTACTAGCGGGGGTCTACGAGCAGTACTTC
>TRBJ2-2|.|TRBV19|TRBD2
CASSRLAGDFGELFF
TGTGCCAGTAGTCGACTAGCGGGAGACTTCGGGGAGCTGTTTTTT
>TRBJ1-1|once|TRBV3-1/TRBV3-2|TRBD1
CASRETGGTEAFF
TGTGCCAGCAGGGAAACAGGGGGTACTGAAGCTTTCTTT
>TRBJ2-2|once|TRBV30|.
CARRGYGSNTGELFF
TGTGCCCGGAGGGGGTACGGGAGTAACACCGGGGAGCTGTTTTTT
>TRBJ1-1|.|TRBV14|.
CASSFRQITEAFF
TGTGCCAGCAGCTTTAGACAGATCACTGAAGCTTTCTTT
>TRBJ2-1|.|TRBV21-1|.
CASPRGDRGYNEQFF
TGTGCCAGCCCCAGGGGGGACAGGGGATACAATGAGCAGTTCTTC
>TRBJ2-7|few|TRBV2|TRBD1
CASRQGTYEQYF
TGTGCCAGCCGACAGGGAACCTACGAGCAGTACTTC
>TRBJ2-3|.|TRBV10-3|.
CAITGSYTDTQYF
TGTGCCATCACCGGGAGCTATACAGATACGCAGTATTTT
>TRBJ2-3|.|TRBV7-9|.
CASSLEGATTDTQYF
TGTGCCAGCAGCTTAGAAGGGGCTACGACAGATACGCAGTATTTT
>TRBJ2-2|.|TRBV27|.
CASSLNRYTGELFF
TGTGCCAGCAGTTTGAACAGATACACCGGGGAGCTGTTTTTT
>TRBJ1-4|once|TRBV7-9|.
CASSLAPAGATNEKLFF
TGTGCCAGCAGCTTAGCGCCGGCAGGTGCAACTAATGAAAAACTGTTTTTT
>TRBJ2-3|.|TRBV7-9|TRBD2
CASSRPAGGPGTQYF
TGTGCCAGCAGCCGACCAGCGGGGGGCCCAGGTACGCAGTATTTT
>TRBJ2-7|.|TRBV19|.
CASSIEWLSYEQYF
TGTGCCAGTAGTATTGAATGGCTTTCCTACGAGCAGTACTTC
>TRBJ2-5|.|TRBV3-1/TRBV3-2|TRBD2
CASSQDLSGRGETQYF
TGTGCCAGCAGCCAAGATCTGAGCGGGAGGGGAGAGACCCAGTACTTC
>TRBJ1-2|.|TRBV3-1/TRBV3-2|.
CASSPYRENYGYTF
TGTGCCAGCAGCCCTTACAGGGAAAACTATGGCTACACCTTC
>TRBJ2-7|few|TRBV27|.
CASSFTDSYEQYF
TGTGCCAGCAGTTTCACGGACAGCTACGAGCAGTACTTC
>TRBJ1-1|.|TRBV11-2|.
CASSLVSSSTEAFF
TGTGCCAGCAGCTTAGTTAGTAGTTCGACTGAAGCTTTCTTT
>TRBJ2-7|.|TRBV4-1|.
CASSQQWGDSYEQYF
TGCGCCAGCAGCCAGCAATGGGGCGACTCCTACGAGCAGTACTTC
>TRBJ2-1|.|TRBV11-3|TRBD2
CASSPAGAGTSYNEQFF
TGTGCCAGCAGCCCCGCGGGAGCGGGGACTTCCTACAATGAGCAGTTCTTC
>TRBJ1-3|.|TRBV18|TRBD1
CASSRGTDSGNTIYF
TGTGCCAGCTCACGGGGGACAGACTCTGGAAACACCATATATTTT
>TRBJ2-3|.|TRBV21-1|.
CASSPRLAGRPSTDTQYF
TGTGCCAGCAGCCCCCGACTAGCGGGACGGCCTAGCACAGATACGCAGTATTTT
>TRBJ2-2|once|TRBV24-1|TRBD2
CATSERLAGRPGITGELFF
TGTGCCACCAGTGAAAGACTAGCGGGACGACCGGGGATCACCGGGGAGCTGTTTTTT
>TRBJ1-6|.|TRBV11-2|.
CASSLGGSGGRSPLHF
TGTGCCAGCAGCTTAGGAGGGTCGGGGGGGCGTTCACCCCTCCACTTT
>TRBJ1-2|.|TRBV24-1|TRBD1
CAIGQDGNYGYTF
TGTGCCATAGGACAGGACGGTAACTATGGCTACACCTTC